The clone carrying this TCR beta chain was seen repeatedly, ten times or more. Its antigen is not identified. The sample comes from a study of T cells in Graves' hyperthyroidism and ophthalmopathy. Study-level findings and limits: Onset of ophthalmopathy came a median 6.5 months after the model predicted it.

Germline lookup yields CDR1 LGHDT and CDR2 YNNKEL (reference sequence). The CDR3 loop spans 14 amino acids. Trimming left V 4 bases short and J 1 base short, with 10 bases between. There were TCR beta CDR3 regions amplified from RNA transcripts. The HTBI primer set drove a first-round RT-PCR of the TCR CDR3. TCRdb analysed the multiplex PCR reads with MiXCR anew, one entry per CDR3 protein. The table has around 450,000 distinct CDR3 sequences, roughly 13% seen once; the top ten hold 5% to 6.5%. The clonotype originates from a young woman with Graves' hyperthyroidism. The chain carries TRBV3-1 and TRBJ1-1; perhaps TRBD1 as D (5 bases). Input material: blood. As DNA, the CDR3 is TGTGCCAGCAGCCCGCCCGGGACGAACACTGAAGCTTTCTTT. It translates to CASSPPGTNTEAFF. The complete variable domain, with remaining parts taken from reference TRBV3-1 and TRBJ1-1, reads DTAVSQTPKYLVTQMGNDKSIKCEQNLGHDTMYWYKQDSKKFLKIMFSYNNKELIINETVPNRFSPKSPDKAHLNLHINSLELGDSAVYFCASSPPGTNTEAFFGQGTRLTVV.